This T cell receptor (beta chain) was sequenced during a study of identical twins. Study-level results: Modelling approaches yielded underestimates of out-of-frame TCR alpha sharing between monozygotic twins. Zero-insertion analyses could be partly confounded by invariant MAIT and iNKT cells.

The V end was cut by 1 base, the J end by 5 bases, with 10 bases between. Germline values: CDR1 KGHDR, CDR2 SFDVKD. The CDR3 contains 14 residues. This clonotype was detected only a few times. Antigen specificity is unknown. Using its own MiXCR run on the 5' RACE reads, TCRdb lists one record per CDR3 protein. The data contain a few hundred thousand distinct CDR3 sequences, approximately 8% of them seen just once; the ten biggest clones take up roughly 2%. The sample was also linked to a second study, of yellow fever vaccine responses in identical twins. From that report: Reportedly, twins' vaccine T cell responses looked partly convergent and partly personalized.

The receptor comes from a woman between 18 and 29 years old in good health. Sequenced sample: memory (CD45RO+) T cells sorted from blood. This chain links TRBV24-1 with TRBJ2-5, with D possibly matching TRBD1 (6 bases). The CDR3 DNA follows: TGTGCCACCAGTGATTTAGGGGACATTGAGACCCAGTACTTC. Translating it yields CATSDLGDIETQYF.